A selection of T cell receptor beta chains follows, all from one sample in a study of T cells in Graves' hyperthyroidism and ophthalmopathy. TCRdb reprocessed the multiplex PCR reads via MiXCR and lists one record per CDR3 protein. Seen here are roughly 290,000 distinct CDR3 sequences, 13% observed once, and the top ten hold roughly 8.5%. The sample consisted of blood. These receptors came from a woman in her twenties or thirties with Graves' hyperthyroidism that later progressed to Graves' ophthalmopathy. The CDR3 runs from the conserved cysteine through the conserved F or W. A D gene is named only where the DNA matches it firmly. The size of a clone is reported for some rows only, either as once, few or many, or as a class for expanded clones.

abundance: many; d_gene: TRBD1; v_gene: TRBV6-1; j_gene: TRBJ1-2; len: 15; CDR3nt: TGTGCCAGCAGCTCCGGGACAGGGGGCACAGTCGGCTACACCTTC; CDR3aa: CASSSGTGGTVGYTF
abundance: many; d_gene: TRBD1; v_gene: TRBV6-1; j_gene: TRBJ1-3; len: 15; CDR3nt: TGTGCCAGCAGCCCAGGGACAGGGGGCGGAAACACCATATATTTT; CDR3aa: CASSPGTGGGNTIYF
abundance: many; d_gene: NA; v_gene: TRBV12-3/TRBV12-4; j_gene: TRBJ1-1; len: 13; CDR3nt: TGTGCCAGCAGGACAGCAATGAACACTGAAGCTTTCTTT; CDR3aa: CASRTAMNTEAFF
abundance: many; d_gene: NA; v_gene: TRBV12-3/TRBV12-4; j_gene: TRBJ2-1; len: 15; CDR3nt: TGTGCCAGCAGTAAACCCGGACTGCCCTACAATGAGCAGTTCTTC; CDR3aa: CASSKPGLPYNEQFF
abundance: many; d_gene: NA; v_gene: TRBV6-1; j_gene: TRBJ2-2; len: 15; CDR3nt: TGTGCCAGCAGCCCGCCTTTTTGGGCCGACGGGGAGCTGTTTTTT; CDR3aa: CASSPPFWADGELFF
abundance: many; d_gene: TRBD1; v_gene: TRBV12-3/TRBV12-4; j_gene: TRBJ1-2; len: 11; CDR3nt: TGTGCCAGCAGTTTAGAGGGGGCCTACACCTTC; CDR3aa: CASSLEGAYTF
abundance: NA; d_gene: TRBD1; v_gene: TRBV6-1; j_gene: TRBJ2-7; len: 14; CDR3nt: TGTGCCAGCAGTAGACAGGGGATTCTCCACGAGCAGTACTTC; CDR3aa: CASSRQGILHEQYF
abundance: NA; d_gene: TRBD2; v_gene: TRBV2; j_gene: TRBJ2-1; len: 15; CDR3nt: TGTGCCAGGGGGGTAGGGACTAGCGGGGCGGGTGAGCAGTTCTTC; CDR3aa: CARGVGTSGAGEQFF
abundance: many; d_gene: NA; v_gene: TRBV7-3; j_gene: TRBJ2-2; len: 16; CDR3nt: TGTGCCAGCAGCTTAAACGGCGGGATGAACACCGGGGAGCTGTTTTTT; CDR3aa: CASSLNGGMNTGELFF
abundance: NA; d_gene: NA; v_gene: TRBV7-2; j_gene: TRBJ2-2; len: 14; CDR3nt: TGTGCCAGCAGCCTGGGACTTCACACCGGGGAGCTGTTTTTT; CDR3aa: CASSLGLHTGELFF
abundance: many; d_gene: TRBD1; v_gene: TRBV5-8; j_gene: TRBJ2-3; len: 18; CDR3nt: TGTGCCAGCAGCGGAGGGACAGGGGGACCACTTAGGGCAGATACGCAGTATTTT; CDR3aa: CASSGGTGGPLRADTQYF
abundance: many; d_gene: TRBD1; v_gene: TRBV6-1; j_gene: TRBJ2-7; len: 15; CDR3nt: TGTGCCAGCACTCTCCTGGGACAGGGATTTCGCGAGCAGTACTTC; CDR3aa: CASTLLGQGFREQYF
abundance: many; d_gene: TRBD2; v_gene: TRBV7-9; j_gene: TRBJ2-7; len: 16; CDR3nt: TGTGCCAGCAGCTTAGGACCCTGGGGGGGTCCGAGCGAGCAGTACTTC; CDR3aa: CASSLGPWGGPSEQYF
abundance: NA; d_gene: TRBD2; v_gene: TRBV4-1; j_gene: TRBJ2-2; len: 17; CDR3nt: TGCGCCAGCAGCCAAGATCCGTCTAGCGGGAGGTCCGGGGAGCTGTTTTTT; CDR3aa: CASSQDPSSGRSGELFF
abundance: many; d_gene: NA; v_gene: TRBV6-1; j_gene: TRBJ1-2; len: 14; CDR3nt: TGTGCCAGCAGTGAGAGAAATTTAGGCTATGGCTACACCTTC; CDR3aa: CASSERNLGYGYTF
abundance: many; d_gene: TRBD2; v_gene: TRBV5-1; j_gene: TRBJ2-1; len: 15; CDR3nt: TGCGCCAGCAGCTTGACGGCGGGAGGACAGAATGAGCAGTTCTTC; CDR3aa: CASSLTAGGQNEQFF
abundance: many; d_gene: NA; v_gene: TRBV6-1; j_gene: TRBJ2-2; len: 15; CDR3nt: TGTGCCAGCAGGCCGCCGACAGGGAACACCGGGGAGCTGTTTTTT; CDR3aa: CASRPPTGNTGELFF
abundance: many; d_gene: TRBD2; v_gene: TRBV20-1; j_gene: TRBJ2-3; len: 15; CDR3nt: TGCAGTGCTAGAGACAGCGGGATGGGGACAGATACGCAGTATTTT; CDR3aa: CSARDSGMGTDTQYF
abundance: NA; d_gene: NA; v_gene: TRBV19; j_gene: TRBJ1-5; len: 14; CDR3nt: TGTGCCAGTAGTTCTCGGACGGGGAATCAGCCCCAGCATTTT; CDR3aa: CASSSRTGNQPQHF
abundance: many; d_gene: TRBD2; v_gene: TRBV28; j_gene: TRBJ2-7; len: 12; CDR3nt: TGTGCCAGCTGGGACTATACCTACGAGCAGTACTTC; CDR3aa: CASWDYTYEQYF
abundance: many; d_gene: NA; v_gene: TRBV30; j_gene: TRBJ2-2; len: 14; CDR3nt: TGTGCCTGGAGTAAGGGTATTCGCACCGGGGAGCTGTTTTTT; CDR3aa: CAWSKGIRTGELFF
abundance: many; d_gene: NA; v_gene: TRBV28; j_gene: TRBJ1-1; len: 15; CDR3nt: TGTGCCAGCAGTTCCCCTACCCGATTTATATTTGAAGCTTTCTTT; CDR3aa: CASSSPTRFIFEAFF
abundance: NA; d_gene: TRBD2; v_gene: TRBV19; j_gene: TRBJ2-2; len: 16; CDR3nt: TGTGCCAGTAGTATAACTAGCGGGAGAGGAACCGGGGAGCTGTTTTTT; CDR3aa: CASSITSGRGTGELFF
abundance: many; d_gene: NA; v_gene: TRBV7-9; j_gene: TRBJ1-1; len: 15; CDR3nt: TGTGCCAGCAGGCCCGACGAGGGAGGAGGAACTGAAGCTTTCTTT; CDR3aa: CASRPDEGGGTEAFF
abundance: many; d_gene: NA; v_gene: TRBV30; j_gene: TRBJ2-7; len: 14; CDR3nt: TGTGCCTGGAGTGCCCAGGGCCTCTCCTACGAGCAGTACTTC; CDR3aa: CAWSAQGLSYEQYF
abundance: many; d_gene: NA; v_gene: TRBV20-1; j_gene: TRBJ2-7; len: 11; CDR3nt: TGCAGTGCTTCCCCAATCAACGAGCAGTACTTC; CDR3aa: CSASPINEQYF
abundance: many; d_gene: TRBD2; v_gene: TRBV12-3/TRBV12-4; j_gene: TRBJ2-1; len: 13; CDR3nt: TGTGCCAGCAGTCCTGGGGGGGAGGCTGAGCAGTTCTTC; CDR3aa: CASSPGGEAEQFF
abundance: many; d_gene: TRBD1; v_gene: TRBV29-1; j_gene: TRBJ2-7; len: 12; CDR3nt: TGCAGCGTTGGACAGGGGGTGGACGAGCAGTACTTC; CDR3aa: CSVGQGVDEQYF
abundance: many; d_gene: NA; v_gene: TRBV27; j_gene: TRBJ1-5; len: 13; CDR3nt: TGTGCCAGCAGTGTACAAATCAATCAGCCCCAGCATTTT; CDR3aa: CASSVQINQPQHF
abundance: NA; d_gene: TRBD2; v_gene: TRBV2; j_gene: TRBJ2-4; len: 17; CDR3nt: TGTGCCAGCAGTGAGGGACTAGCGGGAGGCTCAAAAGACATTCAGTACTTC; CDR3aa: CASSEGLAGGSKDIQYF
abundance: NA; d_gene: NA; v_gene: TRBV15; j_gene: TRBJ2-7; len: 13; CDR3nt: TGTGCCACCATCTCGGAGAAGACCTACGAGCAGTACTTC; CDR3aa: CATISEKTYEQYF
abundance: few; d_gene: NA; v_gene: TRBV19; j_gene: TRBJ1-2; len: 14; CDR3nt: TGTGCCAGTACTCGGGGAAGGGGGGTCTATGGCTACACCTTC; CDR3aa: CASTRGRGVYGYTF
abundance: NA; d_gene: NA; v_gene: TRBV19; j_gene: TRBJ2-7; len: 14; CDR3nt: TGTGCCAGTAGTATGAGTCTCGGATCGATCGAGCAGTACTTC; CDR3aa: CASSMSLGSIEQYF
abundance: few; d_gene: TRBD2; v_gene: TRBV19; j_gene: TRBJ2-1; len: 14; CDR3nt: TGTGCCAGTACGACGGGAGGCTCCTACAATGAGCAGTTCTTC; CDR3aa: CASTTGGSYNEQFF
abundance: many; d_gene: NA; v_gene: TRBV5-1; j_gene: TRBJ2-5; len: 14; CDR3nt: TGTGCCAGCAGTTTAAGTGGGGGGCAAGAGACCCAGTACTTC; CDR3aa: CASSLSGGQETQYF
abundance: many; d_gene: TRBD1; v_gene: TRBV12-3/TRBV12-4; j_gene: TRBJ2-3; len: 15; CDR3nt: TGTGCCAGCAGTTTCGGGGACAGGGGCACAGATACGCAGTATTTT; CDR3aa: CASSFGDRGTDTQYF
abundance: many; d_gene: NA; v_gene: TRBV5-1; j_gene: TRBJ2-7; len: 14; CDR3nt: TGCGCCAGCAGCTTGGGCGCAGGGATGGACGAGCAGTACTTC; CDR3aa: CASSLGAGMDEQYF
abundance: many; d_gene: TRBD2; v_gene: TRBV6-2/TRBV6-3; j_gene: TRBJ2-1; len: 15; CDR3nt: TGTGCCAGCAGCTCTATAGCGGGAGGGATGGCTGAGCAGTTCTTC; CDR3aa: CASSSIAGGMAEQFF
abundance: many; d_gene: NA; v_gene: TRBV19; j_gene: TRBJ2-5; len: 12; CDR3nt: TGTGCCACCCGGTCCGCCGGGCACACCCAGTACTTC; CDR3aa: CATRSAGHTQYF
abundance: many; d_gene: NA; v_gene: TRBV20-1; j_gene: TRBJ2-7; len: 14; CDR3nt: TGCAGTGCTGGGAGGCCGGGACAGTCATACGAGCAGTACTTC; CDR3aa: CSAGRPGQSYEQYF
abundance: many; d_gene: NA; v_gene: TRBV28; j_gene: TRBJ1-6; len: 12; CDR3nt: TGTGCCAGCAGTTTATATAGTTCACCCCTCCACTTT; CDR3aa: CASSLYSSPLHF
abundance: NA; d_gene: NA; v_gene: TRBV9; j_gene: TRBJ2-5; len: 15; CDR3nt: TGTGCCAGCAGCGCCCGGGAAAGGGGATGGGAGACCCAGTACTTC; CDR3aa: CASSARERGWETQYF